These 25 T cell receptor beta chains originate from one sample sequenced in a study of type 1 regulatory T cells. These receptors are not linked to any known antigen. TCRdb recomputed calls from the reads with MiXCR, one row per CDR3 protein. The repertoire holds 55,000 to 65,000 distinct CDR3 sequences, less than 65% seen once, with 1.5% to 2% in the top ten. Sequencing was carried out using cultured non-Tr1 T cells, either the whole culture or a sorted T cell fraction (not recorded which). These receptor sequences come from a human donor in good health.

The V and J genes are TRBV7-3 and TRBJ2-1; 10 nucleotides agree with TRBD2. Germline-derived CDR1 and CDR2 are SGHTA and FQGTGA. CDR3 size: 17 residues. The ends lost 2 bases at V and 5 bases at J; junction bases unmatched: 9. CDR3 in DNA: TGTGCCAGCAGCTTATTTCCCGGGACTAGCGCAAACAATGAGCAGTTCTTC. It specifies CASSLFPGTSANNEQFF.

V and J are TRBV6-5 and TRBJ1-2; a possible D gene is TRBD1 (6 bases). V was trimmed by 5 bases and J by 2 bases, leaving 15 bases between them. The CDR3 spans 15 residues. CDR1 and CDR2 (germline): MNHEY, SVGAGI. In nucleotides, the CDR3 is TGTGCCAGCAGTAGCCAGCCTGGACAGAACTATGGCTACACCTTC. Its protein product is CASSSQPGQNYGYTF.

V and J are TRBV3-1 and TRBJ1-2, with D possibly being TRBD1 (5 bases). The V gene's germline CDR1 is LGHDT and CDR2 YNNKEL (reference sequence). CDR3 length: 12 amino acids. V shed 4 bases and J shed 8 bases, with 11 bases lying between them. The CDR3 coding sequence is TGTGCCAGCAGCCGGAGCGGGGGAGGCTACACCTTC. Residues: CASSRSGGGYTF.

The V gene is TRBV24-1, the J gene TRBJ2-3; 9 bases are a match to TRBD1. With V trimmed by 8 bases and J by 1 base, 6 bases remained unmatched. CDR3 size: 15 residues. Germline V lookup: CDR1 KGHDR, CDR2 SFDVKD. The CDR3 here is CATMSRDRGTDTQYF. The CDR3 DNA follows: TGTGCCACCATGTCCCGGGACAGGGGCACAGATACGCAGTATTTT.

The genes are TRBV6-1 and TRBJ2-4; D gene ambiguous. The CDR3 sequence is 15 residues long. Looked up from germline, CDR1 is MNHNS and CDR2 is SASEGT. V gave up 1 base and J gave up 1 base, with 8 bases separating them. CDR3 nucleotide sequence: TGTGCCAGCAGTGAAGGGACGATGGCCAAAAACATTCAGTACTTC. Translated, it gives CASSEGTMAKNIQYF.

The chain is built from TRBV3-1 and TRBJ2-7; D remains ambiguous. V lost 1 base to trimming and J lost 3 bases, with 7 bases between them. The germline gives CDR1 LGHDT, CDR2 YNNKEL (reference sequence). There are 13 residues in the CDR3. The CDR3 DNA reads as TGTGCCAGCAGCCAAGGCCCCGGCTACGAGCAGTACTTC. Amino acids: CASSQGPGYEQYF.

The genes are TRBV7-9 and TRBJ2-7; no firm D call. The CDR3 length is 13 residues. V dropped 5 bases and J dropped 1 base, with 9 bases sitting between them. Germline lookup yields CDR1 SEHNR and CDR2 FQNEAQ (reference sequence). CDR3 sequence: CASSASGSYEQYF. DNA of the CDR3: TGTGCCAGCAGCGCTAGTGGGTCCTACGAGCAGTACTTC. Variable domain in full (rest from reference TRBV7-9 and TRBJ2-7): DTGVSQNPRHKITKRGQNVTFRCDPISEHNRLYWYRQTLGQGPEFLTYFQNEAQLEKSRLLSDRFSAERPKGSFSTLEIQRTEQGDSAMYLCASSASGSYEQYFGPGTRLTVT.

The chain combines TRBV20-1 with TRBJ1-4; D is unclear. CDR3 length: 13 amino acids. Looked up from germline, CDR1 is DFQATT and CDR2 is SNEGSKA (reference sequence). Between the trimmed V and J ends, which lost 5 bases and 4 bases, there was a span of 11 bases. This CDR3 reads CSAPWQLNEKLFF. In DNA, the CDR3 is TGCAGTGCTCCTTGGCAGCTTAATGAAAAACTGTTTTTT.

This sequence joins TRBV3-1 and TRBJ1-5, with D unresolved. In germline, CDR1 is LGHDT, CDR2 YNNKEL (reference sequence). V was shortened by 0 bases and J by 3 bases, with 9 bases between the two germline ends. The CDR3 extends over 15 amino acids. CDR3 amino acids: CASSQDGGPNQPQHF. The CDR3 DNA sequence: TGTGCCAGCAGCCAAGATGGAGGGCCCAATCAGCCCCAGCATTTT.

The CDR3 loop is CSVFQKREGTDTQYF. CDR3 in DNA: TGCAGCGTTTTCCAAAAGCGGGAGGGGACAGATACGCAGTATTTT. The chain recombines TRBV29-1 with TRBJ2-3, with 10 bases lining up with TRBD2. CDR1 SQVTM and CDR2 ANQGSEA come from the germline V gene. The CDR3 totals 15 residues. The J segment lost 3 bases and the V segment lost 5 bases, leaving 8 bases of the junction unmatched.

This chain connects TRBV7-8 to TRBJ2-1; D is possibly TRBD1 or TRBD2 (5 bases each). Germline V gene sequence: CDR1 SGHVS, CDR2 FQNEAQ. The V end was cut by 2 bases, the J end by 7 bases, with 9 bases between. This CDR3 has 13 residues. The CDR3 sequence is CASSLYEGNEQFF. The DNA for the CDR3 is TGTGCCAGCAGCTTATACGAGGGGAATGAGCAGTTCTTC.

The chain recombines TRBV7-2 with TRBJ2-5; 11 bases align to TRBD2. Germline assignment: CDR1 SGHTA and CDR2 FQGNSA. CDR3 length equals 15 residues. Unmatched junction bases numbered 5, after V lost 4 bases and J lost 4 bases. The CDR3, as DNA: TGTGCCAGCAGCTCAGCCGGGACTAGCGGAGAGACCCAGTACTTC. Its translation: CASSSAGTSGETQYF.

The chain employs TRBV6-2 or TRBV6-3 and TRBJ1-1, with TRBD1 as a possible D gene (5 bases). The V and J ends lost 6 bases and 1 base respectively, with 15 bases between them. The CDR3 runs 15 residues. Looked up from germline, CDR1 is MNHEY and CDR2 is SVGEGT. This chain's CDR3 is CASSAPNRGNTEAFF. As DNA, the CDR3 is TGTGCCAGCAGCGCGCCAAATAGGGGGAACACTGAAGCTTTCTTT.

This chain joins TRBV19 and TRBJ2-1, with D unclear. The CDR3 consists of 22 residues. Germline V gene data show CDR1 as LNHDA and CDR2 as SQIVND (reference sequence). CDR3 coding DNA: TGTACTGCTGCACCGCCTCGTGAAGGCCCATTAGAACCGAAATTTTTAGTCTATGAGCAGTTCTTC. It yields the protein CTAAPPREGPLEPKFLVYEQFF. The full variable domain, its missing parts supplied by reference TRBV19 and TRBJ2-1, is DGGITQSPKYLFRKEGQNVTLSCEQNLNHDAMYWYRQDPGQGLRLIYYSQIVNDFQKGDIAEGYSVSREKKESFPLTVTSAQKNPTAFYLCTAAPPREGPLEPKFLVYEQFFGPGTRLTVL.

The V gene is TRBV5-1, the J gene TRBJ2-5; possibly TRBD2 for D (5 bases). There are 13 residues in the CDR3. Germline CDR1 reads SGHRS; CDR2 reads YFSETQ. With 5 bases removed from V and 5 bases from J, the gap between germline ends came to 13 bases. CDR3 in DNA: TGCGCCAGCAGGACGGCGGGCGCGGAGACCCAGTACTTC. Protein product: CASRTAGAETQYF.

This rearrangement joins TRBV20-1 to TRBJ2-4, with no clear D. V lost 0 bases to trimming and J lost 5 bases, with 14 bases between them. CDR3 length: 15 residues. CDR1 and CDR2 (germline): DFQATT, SNEGSKA (reference sequence). DNA of the CDR3: TGCAGTGCTAGAGAGCCCGTCCGTAGCCAAAACATTCAGTACTTC. It encodes CSAREPVRSQNIQYF.

The rearrangement links TRBV5-4 to TRBJ2-4, with TRBD2 as a possible D gene (6 bases). Looked up from germline, CDR1 is SGHNT and CDR2 is YYREEE (reference sequence). The CDR3 sequence is 15 residues long. The V gene lost 1 base and the J gene lost 1 base, with 9 bases spanning the gap. The CDR3 coding sequence is TGTGCCAGCAGCTTGTCAGGGACTGCCAAAAACATTCAGTACTTC. Translating it yields CASSLSGTAKNIQYF.

In its sample, this clonotype was seen a few times. The V and J genes are TRBV12-3 or TRBV12-4 and TRBJ1-1; 7 nucleotides align to TRBD1. V dropped 10 bases and J dropped 0; count of bases not matched to a gene: 17. The CDR3 contains 17 residues. DNA of the CDR3: TGTGCCACAAGTTTCCCACTACAGGGGCCCATGAACACTGAAGCTTTCTTT. Protein sequence: CATSFPLQGPMNTEAFF.

The gene calls are TRBV5-1 and TRBJ2-7, with no clear D. V was clipped by 7 bases and J by 3 bases, with 14 bases between them. The CDR3 runs 13 residues. The germline V gene has CDR1 SGHRS and CDR2 YFSETQ. The CDR3 loop is CASAPGPLYEQYF. The CDR3 DNA sequence: TGCGCCAGCGCTCCCGGGCCCCTCTACGAGCAGTACTTC.

The sample holds a few counts of this clonotype. The chain uses TRBV20-1 and TRBJ2-1; D is possibly TRBD2 (6 bases). The length of the CDR3 is 15 residues. Germline V gene lookup returns CDR1 DFQATT and CDR2 SNEGSKA (reference sequence). V was shortened by 3 bases and J by 1 base, with 13 bases between the two germline ends. The CDR3 spells CSASVGSQSYNEQFF. CDR3 nucleotides: TGCAGTGCTAGCGTCGGGAGTCAATCCTACAATGAGCAGTTCTTC.

The gene calls are TRBV7-9 and TRBJ1-2; possible D gene TRBD1, 5 bases. This CDR3 contains 12 residues. Trimming took off 4 bases at V and 8 bases at J, with 11 bases between the two ends. The germline CDR1 and CDR2 sequences are SEHNR and FQNEAQ (reference sequence). The CDR3 reads CASSSSGVGYTF. The CDR3 DNA is TGTGCCAGCAGCTCGTCGGGGGTCGGCTACACCTTC.

V and J are TRBV7-9 and TRBJ2-3; D call uncertain. The V gene lost 5 bases and the J gene lost 3 bases, with 15 bases spanning the gap. From germline, CDR1 is SEHNR and CDR2 FQNEAQ (reference sequence). This CDR3 is built from 15 residues. The CDR3 nucleotides are TGTGCCAGCAGCCCGGAGTGGGCCCTGACAGATACGCAGTATTTT. Its translation: CASSPEWALTDTQYF.

This clonotype was seen just once. CDR3 in amino acids: CASSPPRTGGYEQYF. CDR3 in DNA: TGTGCCAGCAGCCCCCCCCGGACAGGGGGCTACGAGCAGTACTTC. The V gene is TRBV6-6, the J gene TRBJ2-7; 10 bases are a match to TRBD1. The V and J ends lost 6 bases and 3 bases, in that order; junction bases with no gene match: 8. This CDR3 region has 15 residues. Germline V gene data show CDR1 as MNHNY and CDR2 as SVGAGI (reference sequence).

The rearrangement uses TRBV6-2 or TRBV6-3 and TRBJ2-3; D is unclear. Per germline, CDR1 MNHEY and CDR2 SVGEGT. This CDR3 spans 14 amino acids. Trimming left V 0 bases short and J 4 bases short, with 8 bases between. This chain's CDR3 is CASSYSSVADTQYF. DNA for the CDR3: TGTGCCAGCAGTTACTCCTCGGTGGCAGATACGCAGTATTTT.

The chain carries TRBV10-1 and TRBJ2-2; TRBD1 is a possible D gene (6 bases). The CDR3 sequence is 16 residues long. The germline V and J ends were trimmed by 6 bases and 7 bases, with 21 bases remaining between them. Germline values: CDR1 WNHNN, CDR2 SYGVQD (reference sequence). CDR3 in amino acids: CASSATDSPYDGELFF. CDR3 bases: TGCGCCAGCAGCGCCACGGACAGCCCGTACGACGGGGAGCTGTTTTTT.